Shown below are 21 T cell receptor beta chains from a single sample sequenced in a study of vaccination and CD4 T cells after COVID-19. No antigen is known for these receptors. As to treatment: approximately 9-day PBMC culture with coronavirus spike peptide pools or control peptides (ViraFEST assay). Cultured CD4+ T cells had their DNA profiled by the Oncomine TCR Beta short-read assay. TCRdb redid the calling of the PCR reads with MiXCR, one entry per CDR3 protein. The repertoire holds 8,500 to 11,000 distinct CDR3 sequences, with under 75% as singletons. Input material: CD4+ T cells from blood, cultured in vitro. The receptors stem from a human donor who had recovered from COVID-19.

The chain joins TRBV2 to TRBJ2-2; no firm D call. This CDR3 region has 14 residues. The germline gives CDR1 SNHLY, CDR2 FYNNEI. Trimming shortened V by 8 bases and J by 0 bases, and 10 bases separated the two germline ends. CDR3 sequence (DNA): TGTGCCAGCCTTCAGACTTCGAACACCGGGGAGCTGTTTTTT. It is translated as CASLQTSNTGELFF. Drawing the rest from reference TRBV2 and TRBJ2-2, the complete variable domain is EPEVTQTPSHQVTQMGQEVILRCVPISNHLYFYWYRQILGQKVEFLVSFYNNEISEKSEIFDDQFSVERPDGSNFTLKIRSTKLEDSAMYFCASLQTSNTGELFFGEGSRLTVL.

This chain links TRBV20-1 with TRBJ1-2, with TRBD1 matching over 11 bases. CDR3 length: 15 amino acids. The V segment lost 4 bases and the J segment 1 base; nucleotides outside the gene matches: 5. The germline V gene has CDR1 DFQATT and CDR2 SNEGSKA (reference sequence). CDR3 protein: CSATIGTGGNYGYTF. CDR3 nucleotides: TGCAGTGCTACGATCGGGACAGGGGGTAACTATGGCTACACCTTC.

The chain employs TRBV20-1 and TRBJ1-3; 8 bases agree with TRBD1. V lost 5 bases and J lost 2; bases outside the gene matches: 2. The CDR3 totals 13 residues. Germline CDR1 reads DFQATT; CDR2 reads SNEGSKA (reference sequence). CDR3 residues: CSASQGAGNTIYF. CDR3 DNA sequence: TGCAGTGCTTCACAGGGGGCTGGAAACACCATATATTTT.

V is TRBV11-3 and J is TRBJ2-3; TRBD2 agrees at 9 bases. Germline-derived CDR1 and CDR2 are SGHNT and YENEEA. The CDR3 is made up of 16 amino acids. V gave up 4 bases and J gave up 2 bases; unmatched junction bases: 7. CDR3: CASSYILAGDTDTQYF. The CDR3 nucleotides read TGTGCCAGCAGCTATATTTTAGCGGGGGACACAGATACGCAGTATTTT.

J is TRBJ1-2 and V is TRBV21-1; the D call TRBD1 from the table was never checked on the DNA. TRBV21-1 is recorded as a pseudogene. CDR3 length equals 15 residues. The CDR3: CASSKVVKGNYGYTF. CDR3 sequence (DNA): TGTGCCAGCAGCAAAGTGGTTAAGGGGAACTATGGCTACACCTTC.

The V call is TRBV7-3, the J call TRBJ2-3; tentatively, D is TRBD2 (5 bases). CDR3 length equals 15 residues. V gave up 5 bases and J gave up 3 bases, with 15 bases separating them. Germline values: CDR1 SGHTA, CDR2 FQGTGA. In nucleotides, the CDR3 is TGTGCCAGCAGCGACCCCGGGGAAGGAACAGATACGCAGTATTTT. Protein sequence: CASSDPGEGTDTQYF.

Points on this clonotype: Relative to the germline gene, one junction end is altered; a read error may explain this. The chain joins TRBV27 to TRBJ1-1; unclear D gene. The CDR3 consists of 9 residues. Germline V CDR1 and CDR2: MNHEY, SMNVEV (reference sequence). DNA for the CDR3: TGTGCCAGCCCCCCTGAGGCTTTCTTT. Protein: CASPPEAFF.

The rearrangement joins TRBV7-3 to TRBJ2-5, with D possibly matching TRBD1 (5 bases). V was cut by 8 bases and J by 6 bases, with 13 bases left in between. This CDR3 comprises 12 residues. Germline assignment: CDR1 SGHTA and CDR2 FQGTGA. The CDR3 region is CASSELGQTQYF. CDR3 nucleotides: TGTGCCAGCTCTGAACTGGGGCAGACCCAGTACTTC.

V gene TRBV28 combines with J gene TRBJ1-5; perhaps TRBD1 as D (5 bases). Trimming took 5 bases from V and 10 from J, leaving 15 bases between them. Germline V gene sequence: CDR1 MDHEN, CDR2 SYDVKM. The CDR3 is 13 amino acids. The CDR3 coding sequence is TGTGCCAGCAGTCTAGAAGGGGTCGGACCCCAGCATTTT. It encodes CASSLEGVGPQHF.

This chain connects TRBV7-9 to TRBJ2-2; D unclear. The germline V gene encodes CDR1 SEHNR and CDR2 FQNEAQ (reference sequence). The CDR3 totals 16 residues. V was cut by 7 bases and J by 1 base, with 16 bases left in between. CDR3 in DNA: TGTGCCAGCAACTCCCAGCACAACAAGAACACCGGGGAGCTGTTTTTT. It yields the protein CASNSQHNKNTGELFF.

V is TRBV20-1 and J is TRBJ1-3; TRBD1 is a possible D gene (6 bases). With 0 bases removed from V and 8 bases from J, the gap between germline ends came to 14 bases. The CDR3 has 14 amino acids. Germline CDR1 DFQATT, CDR2 SNEGSKA (reference sequence). CDR3 coding DNA: TGCAGTGCTAGAGATGTTGGCAGGGGCGACACCATATATTTT. Protein product: CSARDVGRGDTIYF.

The chain links TRBV7-9 to TRBJ1-2; TRBD1 agrees at 10 bases. The CDR3 runs 14 residues. Germline assignment: CDR1 SEHNR and CDR2 FQNEAQ (reference sequence). The trim removed 5 bases at V and 6 bases at J, leaving 6 bases unmatched. The DNA of the CDR3 is TGTGCCAGCAGCCAGGGACAGGGGAGCCATGGCTACACCTTC. Its protein product is CASSQGQGSHGYTF.

The chain combines TRBV12-3 or TRBV12-4 with TRBJ1-1, with TRBD1 matching 7 bases. After removal of 3 bases from V and 1 base from J, the junction contained 2 bases not matched to a gene. This CDR3 is 14 amino acids long. The CDR3 DNA sequence: TGTGCCAGCAGTTTTCACAGGGGGAACACTGAAGCTTTCTTT. Protein: CASSFHRGNTEAFF.

This clonotype was seen only a few times. The rearrangement joins TRBV7-2 to TRBJ1-1; tentatively, D is TRBD1 (5 bases). Germline V gene lookup returns CDR1 SGHTA and CDR2 FQGNSA. V lost 1 base and J lost 8, with 11 bases in between. The CDR3 spans 13 residues. The CDR3 reads CASSLGGGLEAFF. CDR3 nucleotide sequence: TGTGCCAGCAGCTTAGGGGGGGGTCTGGAAGCTTTCTTT.

In its sample, this clonotype is large. The chain carries TRBV5-8 and TRBJ2-5, with 11 bases that match TRBD2. CDR1 is SGHTS and CDR2 is YDEGEE in the germline V gene. CDR3 size: 16 residues. The V and J ends lost 3 bases and 4 bases, in that order; junction bases with no gene match: 8. The CDR3 protein is CASSSLAGGSGETQYF. The CDR3 DNA reads as TGTGCCAGCAGCTCCCTAGCGGGAGGCTCGGGAGAGACCCAGTACTTC.

This chain's CDR3 is CSGIAGIIYNEQFF. CDR3 coding DNA: TGCAGTGGGATAGCGGGGATCATCTACAATGAGCAGTTCTTC. The V gene is TRBV20-1, the J gene TRBJ2-1; 8 bases are a match to TRBD2. V lost 7 bases and J lost 3; bases outside the gene matches: 8. Germline loops: CDR1 DFQATT, CDR2 SNEGSKA (reference sequence). The CDR3 runs 14 residues.

The chain links TRBV5-4 to TRBJ1-2, with D possibly matching TRBD1 (6 bases). The CDR3 has 13 residues. Germline V gene data show CDR1 as SGHNT and CDR2 as YYREEE (reference sequence). The V gene lost 1 base and the J gene lost 12 bases, with 16 bases spanning the gap. This CDR3 is CASSLTGQGVNTF. The DNA of the CDR3 is TGTGCCAGCAGCTTGACAGGGCAGGGTGTTAACACCTTC.

The chain links TRBV6-4 to TRBJ2-2, with 15 bases lining up with TRBD2. Germline trimming cut 0 bases from V and 3 bases from J; bases unmatched to any gene: 5. The CDR3 sequence is 19 residues long. Germline V gene data show CDR1 as MRHNA and CDR2 as SNTAGT. CDR3 DNA: TGTGCCAGCAGTGACTCGGGGACTAGCGGGAGGTGGGACACCGGGGAGCTGTTTTTT. Protein: CASSDSGTSGRWDTGELFF.

The genes are TRBV6-5 and TRBJ2-5; D perhaps matches TRBD1 (6 bases). From germline, CDR1 is MNHEY and CDR2 SVGAGI. CDR3 length: 16 amino acids. Between the trimmed V and J ends, which lost 0 bases and 2 bases, there was a span of 13 bases. CDR3 region: CASSYSRTAQQETQYF. The DNA for the CDR3 is TGTGCCAGCAGTTACTCCCGGACAGCCCAACAAGAGACCCAGTACTTC.

This clonotype rates as medium-sized. The V and J genes are TRBV7-2 and TRBJ2-5; TRBD2 agrees at 13 bases. This CDR3 is 15 amino acids long. The J segment lost 4 bases and the V segment lost 4 bases, leaving 3 bases of the junction unmatched. CDR1 and CDR2 (germline): SGHTA, FQGNSA. CDR3 nucleotides: TGTGCCAGCAGCTCCTGGACTAGCGGGGGAGAGACCCAGTACTTC. Translated, it gives CASSSWTSGGETQYF.

DNA of the CDR3: TGTGCCAGCAGTTACATGGGGCCACCCTACGAGCAGTACTTC. This translates into CASSYMGPPYEQYF. V usage is TRBV6-2 or TRBV6-3 and J usage is TRBJ2-7; D may be TRBD1 (5 bases). V was shortened by 2 bases and J by 2 bases, with 10 bases between the two germline ends. The CDR3 is 14 residues long. CDR1 and CDR2 (germline): MNHEY, SVGEGT.